A single sample gave rise to the 10 T cell receptor beta chains below, sequenced in a study of cytomegalovirus exposure and HLA in healthy donors. Sequenced by immunoSEQ multiplex PCR; TCRdb stores in-frame clones only, minus some. The sample carries some 150,000 clones, approximately 88% recorded once. Sequencing was performed on PBMCs. The receptors here all came from a man aged 18-30 years in good health and CMV-seropositive.

This clone was picked up one time. CDR3 region: CASSYATGFNEKLFF. The CDR3, as DNA: TGTGCCAGCAGTTACGCCACAGGGTTTAATGAAAAACTGTTTTTT. This chain connects TRBV6-5 to TRBJ1-4; TRBD1 might be the D (6 bases). The CDR3 consists of 15 residues. The V and J ends lost 2 bases and 4 bases respectively, with 11 bases between them. In germline, CDR1 is MNHEY, CDR2 SVGAGI.

This chain joins TRBV2 and TRBJ2-1; 7 nucleotides match TRBD1. CDR1 is SNHLY, CDR2 FYNNEI, per germline. The V gene end was trimmed by 8 bases and the J gene end by 7 bases; junction bases not matched to a gene: 14. The CDR3 has 15 residues. The chain's CDR3 is CASAHRGSFRNEQFF. In DNA, the CDR3 is TGTGCCAGCGCCCACAGGGGTTCGTTTCGGAATGAGCAGTTCTTC. The variable domain in full, completed from reference TRBV2 and TRBJ2-1, reads EPEVTQTPSHQVTQMGQEVILRCVPISNHLYFYWYRQILGQKVEFLVSFYNNEISEKSEIFDDQFSVERPDGSNFTLKIRSTKLEDSAMYFCASAHRGSFRNEQFFGPGTRLTVL.

Here the CDR3 DNA reads TGCAGCGTTAATCGCGGGAGGGCCAGTGAGCAGTTCTTC. Protein product: CSVNRGRASEQFF. The V gene is TRBV29-1, the J gene TRBJ2-1; TRBD2 matches at 9 bases. Germline V gene sequence: CDR1 SQVTM, CDR2 ANQGSEA. V lost 5 bases and J lost 9; bases outside the gene matches: 8. The CDR3 is 13 residues long.

This chain uses TRBV27 with TRBJ2-7, with TRBD1 identical over 8 bases. Germline CDR1 reads MNHEY; CDR2 reads SMNVEV (reference sequence). CDR3 length: 13 residues. V trimming: 6 bases; J trimming: 7 bases; junction bases outside the gene matches: 8. This chain's CDR3 is CASSAGTGDEQYF. CDR3 DNA sequence: TGTGCCAGCAGCGCGGGGACAGGCGATGAGCAGTACTTC.

The genes are TRBV5-4 and TRBJ1-3, with a tentative D call TRBD1 (5 bases). Germline V gene data show CDR1 as SGHNT and CDR2 as YYREEE (reference sequence). This CDR3 comprises 14 residues. Trimming pared 1 base from V and 4 bases from J, leaving 9 bases between. The CDR3 reads CASSLKGEGNTIYF. The CDR3 bases are TGTGCCAGCAGCTTGAAAGGGGAAGGAAACACCATATATTTT. The whole variable domain, remainder taken from reference TRBV5-4 and TRBJ1-3, is ETGVTQSPTHLIKTRGQQVTLRCSSQSGHNTVSWYQQALGQGPQFIFQYYREEENGRGNFPPRFSGLQFPNYSSELNVNALELDDSALYLCASSLKGEGNTIYFGEGSWLTVV.

J is TRBJ1-2 and V is TRBV6-1; D not certain. Germline-derived CDR1 and CDR2 are MNHNS and SASEGT. This CDR3 spans 16 amino acids. Trimming shortened V by 3 bases and J by 8 bases, and 22 bases separated the two germline ends. The CDR3 loop reads CASSDPGYGDLVGYTF. The DNA of the CDR3 is TGTGCCAGCAGTGACCCCGGGTACGGAGACCTCGTCGGCTACACCTTC.

This clone has only a few counts. The chain has TRBV27 and TRBJ1-2, with D hard to call. Between the trimmed V and J ends, which lost 3 bases and 11 bases, there was a span of 13 bases. Germline CDR1 is MNHEY and CDR2 is SMNVEV (reference sequence). This CDR3 is 12 amino acids long. DNA for the CDR3: TGTGCCAGCAGTTTGGCGGGCGTACTTTACACCTTC. It translates to CASSLAGVLYTF.

The chain employs TRBV4-1 and TRBJ2-2; TRBD2 matches at 7 bases. In germline, CDR1 is MGHRA, CDR2 YSYEKL. V lost 1 base and J lost 4; bases outside the gene matches: 0. The CDR3 sequence is 14 residues long. CDR3 amino acids: CASSQGGGTGELFF. The CDR3 nucleotides are TGCGCCAGCAGCCAAGGGGGGGGCACCGGGGAGCTGTTTTTT.

The chain recombines TRBV28 with TRBJ1-2; TRBD1 aligns across 8 bases. The CDR3 runs to 15 residues. Germline V gives CDR1 MDHEN, CDR2 SYDVKM. Trimming at V came to 8 bases and at J to 8 bases, leaving 16 bases not matched to a gene. The CDR3 sequence is CASGLAAGGRHGYTF. CDR3 DNA sequence: TGTGCCAGCGGGCTCGCGGCAGGGGGCCGCCACGGCTACACCTTC.

The rearrangement links TRBV5-4 to TRBJ2-1; maybe TRBD2 (5 bases). This CDR3 contains 14 residues. V was cut by 2 bases and J by 2 bases, with 8 bases left in between. Germline values: CDR1 SGHNT, CDR2 YYREEE (reference sequence). The DNA of the CDR3 is TGTGCCAGCAGCTTCGGAGGTACCTACAATGAGCAGTTCTTC. Translating gives CASSFGGTYNEQFF.